Listed below are T cell receptor beta chains from one sample, sequenced in a study of shared clonotypes between healthy human individuals. The protocol was immunoSEQ multiplex PCR, while the TCRdb copy is restricted to in-frame clones and leaves out a portion. The sample contains over 750,000 clones, approximately 97% of which appear only once. Source material: naive CD8+ T cells sorted from blood. The receptors come from a man aged 25 to 45 in good health. Both conserved end residues are trimmed from each CDR3.

CDR3,J,V
ASSLEDTGELF,TRBJ2-2,TRBV27
ASSFGGREQY,TRBJ2-7,TRBV27
ASSELAGGPTDTQY,TRBJ2-3,TRBV7-9
SVAPGTEAF,TRBJ1-1,TRBV29-1
ASSRTTGGDEQY,TRBJ2-7,TRBV7-6
ASSRALTRDTLFAGYT,TRBJ1-2,TRBV5-1
ASSSPTAQGRSSYEQY,TRBJ2-7,TRBV5-5
ASSSLEGVGEQY,TRBJ2-7,TRBV4-1
ASRRAESTDTQY,TRBJ2-3,TRBV9
ASSQTRGFQEEETQY,TRBJ2-5,TRBV7-6
ASRSTGSDTQY,TRBJ2-3,TRBV5-6
ASSSRSVNEEQY,TRBJ2-7,TRBV7-9
ASSLEGRGSYEQY,TRBJ2-7,TRBV7-8
ASSFSDYTQY,TRBJ2-3,TRBV28
ASSPDSTYEQY,TRBJ2-7,TRBV7-9
ASSKGTSGESSYEQY,TRBJ2-7,TRBV11-2
ASSLSDRGNEQY,TRBJ2-7,TRBV7-9
ASAHLAPTTYNEQF,TRBJ2-1,TRBV7-9
ASRTGDGYGYT,TRBJ1-2,TRBV2
ASSLREMGTGTYNEQF,TRBJ2-1,TRBV11-2
ASSVDREGLPTGANVLT,TRBJ2-6,TRBV5-1
ASRRTGGRTGELF,TRBJ2-2,TRBV5-4
ASSYSMVRTTEAF,TRBJ1-1,TRBV6-5
ASSDSIATGELF,TRBJ2-2,TRBV6-4
ASSLSWGGTEAF,TRBJ1-1,TRBV27
ASSYQGMGDYEQY,TRBJ2-7,TRBV6-5
ASSRRDYDYTQY,TRBJ2-3,TRBV5-4
ASSPGSGSSYNEQF,TRBJ2-1,TRBV7-9
ASSPGRTSGANVLT,TRBJ2-6,TRBV7-6
ASANWVGGELF,TRBJ2-2,TRBV12-5